This T cell receptor (beta chain) is drawn from a study of OX40 agonist ivuxolimab in advanced cancers. Study-wide points: At 0.1 to 3.0 mg/kg, CD4+ and CD8+ blood T cells expanded clonally by week 6.

Generated by immunoSEQ multiplex PCR, the TCRdb table keeps only in-frame clones and is missing some. The table lists about 62,000 clones, around 74% of them singletons. Looked up from germline, CDR1 is SGHRS and CDR2 is YFSETQ. CDR3 length equals 14 residues. The V and J ends lost 3 bases and 2 bases, in that order; junction bases with no gene match: 4. Comment on this clone: What it binds is unknown.

This sequence joins TRBV5-1 and TRBJ2-7; TRBD2 matches at 8 bases. The sample was CD4+ or CD8+ T cells sorted from blood, taken in a trial of the OX40 agonist ivuxolimab. This TCR was recovered from an adult with an advanced solid tumor such as melanoma, head and neck, liver or kidney cancer. The DNA for the CDR3 is TGCGCCAGCAGCTCGGGGGGGGGCACCTACGAGCAGTACTTC. Its translation: CASSSGGGTYEQYF. Using reference TRBV5-1 and TRBJ2-7 for the parts outside the CDR3, the full variable domain is KAGVTQTPRYLIKTRGQQVTLSCSPISGHRSVSWYQQTPGQGLQFLFEYFSETQRNKGNFPGRFSGRQFSNSRSEMNVSTLELGDSALYLCASSSGGGTYEQYFGPGTRLTVT.